The 21 T cell receptor beta chains listed next were all sequenced from one sample in a study of blood T cell repertoires in COVID-19. Sequenced by immunoSEQ multiplex PCR; TCRdb stores in-frame clones only, minus some. The sample carries about 49,000 clones, around 83% recorded once. The specimen was peripheral blood. These receptors all come from a man aged 50 or older with acute or convalescent COVID-19.

This chain connects TRBV5-4 to TRBJ2-1, with TRBD2 matching over 13 bases. Germline CDR1 reads SGHNT; CDR2 reads YYREEE (reference sequence). The CDR3 has 14 amino acids. The J segment lost 10 bases and the V segment lost 2 bases, leaving 3 bases of the junction unmatched. DNA of the CDR3: TGTGCCAGCAGCTTACGACTAGCGGGAGGAGAGCAGTTCTTC. Protein: CASSLRLAGGEQFF.

This clone was recorded once. The chain links TRBV11-2 to TRBJ2-1; D is unresolved. The CDR3 has 16 residues. Germline values: CDR1 SGHAT, CDR2 FQNNGV. V dropped 0 bases and J dropped 3 bases, with 12 bases sitting between them. Written as DNA, the CDR3 is TGTGCCAGCAGCTTAGATAGGAGCCTCGTCTACAATGAGCAGTTCTTC. Encoded protein: CASSLDRSLVYNEQFF. Full variable domain (rest looked up from reference TRBV11-2 and TRBJ2-1): EAGVAQSPRYKIIEKRQSVAFWCNPISGHATLYWYQQILGQGPKLLIQFQNNGVVDDSQLPKDRFSAERLKGVDSTLKIQPAKLEDSAVYLCASSLDRSLVYNEQFFGPGTRLTVL.

The J gene is TRBJ2-7, the V gene TRBV18; 8 bases are shared with TRBD1. This CDR3 region has 15 residues. Trimming cost V 0 bases and J 4 bases; bases outside gene matches: 5. Germline V gene data show CDR1 as KGHSH and CDR2 as LQKENI. CDR3 sequence reads: CASSPPARGRYEQYF. The CDR3 DNA reads TGTGCCAGCTCACCACCGGCCAGGGGGCGGTACGAGCAGTACTTC. Combining the CDR3 with reference TRBV18 and TRBJ2-7 gives the whole variable domain NAGVMQNPRHLVRRRGQEARLRCSPMKGHSHVYWYRQLPEEGLKFMVYLQKENIIDESGMPKERFSAEFPKEGPSILRIQQVVRGDSAAYFCASSPPARGRYEQYFGPGTRLTVT.

This clone has just a few counts. The V call is TRBV11-3, the J call TRBJ1-5, with TRBD1 identical over 7 bases. V lost 9 bases to trimming and J lost 6 bases; unmatched junction nucleotides: 11. The germline V gene encodes CDR1 SGHNT and CDR2 YENEEA. This CDR3 has 14 amino acids. CDR3 loop: CASPPGTALQPQHF. The CDR3 DNA sequence: TGTGCCAGTCCGCCTGGGACAGCACTTCAGCCCCAGCATTTT.

V is TRBV7-9 and J is TRBJ1-2, with D tentatively TRBD1 (6 bases). The germline V and J ends were trimmed by 2 bases and 2 bases, with 15 bases remaining between them. Germline values: CDR1 SEHNR, CDR2 FQNEAQ (reference sequence). This CDR3 contains 16 residues. The CDR3, as DNA: TGTGCCAGCAGCTTAAGGGGGAGCGACACAAACTATGGCTACACCTTC. It encodes CASSLRGSDTNYGYTF.

The V call is TRBV24-1, the J call TRBJ1-2; maybe TRBD1 (5 bases). Trimming removed 2 bases from V and 8 bases from J, with 11 bases in between. Germline V gene sequence: CDR1 KGHDR, CDR2 SFDVKD. The CDR3 loop spans 13 amino acids. In DNA, the CDR3 is TGTGCCACCAGTGATTGGGAGGGGAAAGGCTACACCTTC. This sequence encodes CATSDWEGKGYTF.

This clone was detected only once. V and J are TRBV4-3 and TRBJ2-3; D gene ambiguous. The V gene's germline CDR1 is LGHNA and CDR2 YSLEER. V dropped 0 bases and J dropped 5 bases, with 15 bases sitting between them. The CDR3 consists of 16 residues. The CDR3 loop reads CASSQDRGFRRDTQYF. The DNA for the CDR3 is TGCGCCAGCAGCCAAGATCGAGGTTTTAGAAGAGATACGCAGTATTTT.

This clone was recorded only once. This sequence joins TRBV11-2 and TRBJ2-2, with 7 bases fitting TRBD2. CDR3 length: 16 residues. Germline CDR1 SGHAT, CDR2 FQNNGV. J was trimmed by 7 bases and V by 1 base; bases with no gene match: 9. This CDR3 reads CASSLVYGREGGELFF. CDR3 in DNA: TGTGCCAGCAGCTTAGTATATGGCAGGGAGGGCGGGGAGCTGTTTTTT.

This clone was counted only a few times. The rearrangement links TRBV3-1 (or the pseudogene TRBV3-2) to TRBJ1-3; D is uncertain. The CDR3 runs to 13 residues. In germline, CDR1 is LGHDT, CDR2 YNNKEL (reference sequence). The germline V and J ends were trimmed by 8 bases and 0 bases, with 8 bases remaining between them. CDR3 amino acids: CASQAASGNTIYF. The DNA of the CDR3 is TGTGCCAGCCAGGCAGCCTCTGGAAACACCATATATTTT.

V and J are TRBV24-1 and TRBJ2-3; weak D call: TRBD2 (5 bases). The V end lost 4 bases, the J end lost 4 bases, and 17 bases lay between the germline ends. This CDR3 comprises 16 residues. CDR1 is KGHDR, CDR2 SFDVKD, per germline. The CDR3 DNA follows: TGTGCCACCAGTGACCTGGGGAGCGGAGCCCCAGATACGCAGTATTTT. It translates to CATSDLGSGAPDTQYF.

The rearrangement joins TRBV6-2 or TRBV6-3 to TRBJ2-2; 7 bases line up with TRBD2. This CDR3 is built from 17 residues. With 3 bases clipped from V and 1 base from J, the junction kept 8 bases outside the gene matches. Per germline, CDR1 MNHEY and CDR2 SVGEGT. The CDR3 coding sequence is TGTGCCAGCAGTTATCCCTCCGGCGGGGGGAACACCGGGGAGCTGTTTTTT. This encodes CASSYPSGGGNTGELFF.

The DNA for the CDR3 is TGCGCCAGCAGCCAAGATCCCGGAACAGACCTAAATGAAAAACTGTTTTTT. It specifies CASSQDPGTDLNEKLFF. The rearrangement joins TRBV4-3 to TRBJ1-4; D remains ambiguous. CDR1 and CDR2 from the germline V gene are LGHNA and YSLEER. There are 17 residues in the CDR3. The ends were cut back, 0 bases at V and 5 bases at J, with 16 bases in the middle.

This clone was recorded a few times. The chain joins TRBV9 to TRBJ2-1; the match to TRBD2 covers 8 bases. V shed 4 bases, J shed 9 bases, and the junction held 12 bases outside the gene matches. The germline V gene has CDR1 SGDLS and CDR2 YYNGEE. The CDR3 is 15 amino acids. In nucleotides, the CDR3 is TGTGCCAGCAGCCCGAGGCGGGAGGCCATAGGTGAGCAGTTCTTC. It is translated as CASSPRREAIGEQFF.

This rearrangement joins TRBV4-1 to TRBJ1-4; 7 bases align to TRBD1. The J segment lost 7 bases and the V segment lost 5 bases, leaving 10 bases of the junction unmatched. CDR3 length equals 15 residues. CDR1 and CDR2 (germline): MGHRA, YSYEKL. CDR3 DNA sequence: TGCGCCAGCAGCACTCCGGGAGGGGGCGGTGAAAAACTGTTTTTT. Encoded protein: CASSTPGGGGEKLFF.

The chain couples TRBV2 to TRBJ1-5, with D tentatively TRBD1 (6 bases). Per germline, CDR1 SNHLY and CDR2 FYNNEI. V gave up 1 base and J gave up 2 bases, with 6 bases separating them. The CDR3 contains 14 residues. The CDR3 DNA reads as TGTGCCAGCAGTGAAGAGGGGGGCAATCAGCCCCAGCATTTT. The encoded protein is CASSEEGGNQPQHF. The variable domain in full, completed from reference TRBV2 and TRBJ1-5, reads EPEVTQTPSHQVTQMGQEVILRCVPISNHLYFYWYRQILGQKVEFLVSFYNNEISEKSEIFDDQFSVERPDGSNFTLKIRSTKLEDSAMYFCASSEEGGNQPQHFGDGTRLSIL.

The chain joins TRBV19 to TRBJ2-7; possibly TRBD1 for D (6 bases). This CDR3 comprises 12 residues. V was trimmed by 6 bases and J by 3 bases, leaving 9 bases between them. Germline CDR1 LNHDA, CDR2 SQIVND (reference sequence). Here the CDR3 reads CASRRGNYEQYF. In DNA, the CDR3 is TGTGCCAGTAGGAGGGGGAACTACGAGCAGTACTTC.

The V and J genes are TRBV5-5 and TRBJ2-7; 10 positions match TRBD2. CDR3 length equals 13 residues. The germline CDR1 and CDR2 sequences are SGHKS and YYEKEE (reference sequence). The junction had 5 bases not matched to a gene; V was cut back by 5 bases and J by 6 bases. The CDR3 DNA follows: TGTGCCAGCAGTCTGTTAGCGGGAGGCGAGCAGTACTTC. Translating gives CASSLLAGGEQYF.

This chain links TRBV10-3 with TRBJ2-1; 9 nucleotides match TRBD2. This CDR3 has 14 residues. The trim removed 6 bases at V and 3 bases at J, leaving 3 bases unmatched. CDR1 and CDR2 (germline): ENHRY, SYGVKD. In DNA, the CDR3 is TGTGCCATCAGAGGAGCGGGAGGCTACAATGAGCAGTTCTTC. Protein: CAIRGAGGYNEQFF.

The CDR3 protein is CASSRTGTGAEQYF. The CDR3 coding sequence is TGTGCCAGCAGCCGCACCGGGACAGGGGCCGAGCAGTACTTC. The V call is TRBV11-2, the J call TRBJ2-7, with TRBD1 matching 10 bases. Germline CDR1 SGHAT, CDR2 FQNNGV. The J segment lost 6 bases and the V segment lost 5 bases, leaving 7 bases of the junction unmatched. This CDR3 has 14 amino acids.

The chain combines TRBV5-1 with TRBJ1-2; 8 bases are shared with TRBD1. CDR3 length: 16 residues. CDR1 is SGHRS, CDR2 YFSETQ, per germline. V lost 3 bases, J lost 2 bases, and 9 bases stayed unmatched. The CDR3 DNA reads TGCGCCAGCAGCTCCCACTCGACAGGGGCGAACTATGGCTACACCTTC. This codes for CASSSHSTGANYGYTF.

The V call is TRBV7-2, the J call TRBJ2-5; D is perhaps TRBD1 (6 bases). The CDR3 loop spans 15 amino acids. V dropped 4 bases and J dropped 1 base, with 13 bases sitting between them. The germline gives CDR1 SGHTA, CDR2 FQGNSA. The CDR3 nucleotides are TGTGCCAGCAGCTCCCTCGGACAGCTCCAAGAGACCCAGTACTTC. Its translation: CASSSLGQLQETQYF.